One sample yielded the 13 T cell receptor beta chains listed below, sequenced in a study of technical replicates of blood from a few donors. The data were produced by immunoSEQ multiplex PCR, yet TCRdb's version contains in-frame clones alone and is incomplete. The table includes about 73,000 clones, more than 90% detected once. The sample comprised PBMCs. The receptor source for this set is a human donor in good health. Some clones in this sample may be carry-over from other donors' samples.

V is TRBV18 and J is TRBJ1-6, with D perhaps TRBD1 (6 bases). There are 15 residues in the CDR3. Germline V gene lookup returns CDR1 KGHSH and CDR2 LQKENI. V was trimmed by 2 bases and J by 7 bases, leaving 12 bases between them. As DNA, the CDR3 is TGTGCCAGCTCACCAGATGCAGGGGCGAATTCACCCCTCCACTTT. Residues: CASSPDAGANSPLHF. Using reference TRBV18 and TRBJ1-6 for the parts outside the CDR3, the full variable domain is NAGVMQNPRHLVRRRGQEARLRCSPMKGHSHVYWYRQLPEEGLKFMVYLQKENIIDESGMPKERFSAEFPKEGPSILRIQQVVRGDSAAYFCASSPDAGANSPLHFGNGTRLTVT.

V usage is TRBV4-2 and J usage is TRBJ2-7; 7 positions agree with TRBD2. The CDR3 has 15 amino acids. J was trimmed by 4 bases and V by 6 bases; bases with no gene match: 12. Germline V gene data show CDR1 as LGHNA and CDR2 as YNFKEQ. CDR3 DNA: TGTGCCAGCAGTCTCGGCGGGAGCGGGGCTTACGAGCAGTACTTC. It encodes CASSLGGSGAYEQYF.

V usage is TRBV5-1 and J usage is TRBJ1-2, with a possible D match to TRBD1 (5 bases). The CDR3 length is 14 residues. V was trimmed by 0 bases and J by 0 bases, leaving 6 bases between them. The germline V gene has CDR1 SGHRS and CDR2 YFSETQ. This CDR3 reads CASSLVTANYGYTF. DNA of the CDR3: TGCGCCAGCAGCTTGGTGACAGCTAACTATGGCTACACCTTC.

This clone showed up just once. The V call is TRBV19, the J call TRBJ2-1; D is possibly TRBD2 (6 bases). The CDR3 has 12 residues. Deletions cut 5 bases from V and 10 bases from J, with 12 bases between. The germline V gene encodes CDR1 LNHDA and CDR2 SQIVND (reference sequence). CDR3 DNA sequence: TGTGCCAGTAGTCAACGGGACTCCGAGCAGTTCTTC. Encoded protein: CASSQRDSEQFF.

The chain is built from TRBV29-1 and TRBJ1-2; D possibly corresponds to TRBD1 (6 bases). The CDR3 spans 13 residues. The germline CDR1 and CDR2 sequences are SQVTM and ANQGSEA. Trimming cost V 6 bases and J 2 bases, with 13 bases left between them. CDR3 bases: TGCAGCGTCATGGTCGGACAGAACTATGGCTACACCTTC. This codes for CSVMVGQNYGYTF. Using reference TRBV29-1 and TRBJ1-2 for the parts outside the CDR3, the full variable domain is SAVISQKPSRDICQRGTSLTIQCQVDSQVTMMFWYRQQPGQSLTLIATANQGSEATYESGFVIDKFPISRPNLTFSTLTVSNMSPEDSSIYLCSVMVGQNYGYTFGSGTRLTVV.

This clone showed up just once. The J gene is TRBJ2-5, the V gene TRBV5-1; the match to TRBD1 covers 9 bases. Germline trimming cut 3 bases from V and 5 bases from J; bases unmatched to any gene: 5. The CDR3 has 14 residues. Germline V CDR1 and CDR2: SGHRS, YFSETQ. The CDR3: CASSYGQGKETQYF. The CDR3 DNA follows: TGCGCCAGCAGCTACGGACAGGGGAAGGAGACCCAGTACTTC.

This clone is a singleton in its sample. The J gene is TRBJ2-7, the V gene TRBV9; maybe TRBD1 (9 bases). The CDR3 totals 17 residues. Germline CDR1 and CDR2: SGDLS and YYNGEE. V was cut by 4 bases and J by 7 bases, with 27 bases left in between. CDR3 in DNA: TGTGCCAGCAGCTCACACGGGGGGGGACAGGGCCTAGTTGAGCAGTACTTC. Translating gives CASSSHGGGQGLVEQYF.

This sequence joins TRBV6-5 and TRBJ2-7; the D gene is possibly TRBD2 (5 bases). Trimming left V 6 bases short and J 3 bases short, with 18 bases between. The CDR3 covers 15 residues. CDR1 MNHEY and CDR2 SVGAGI come from the germline V gene. In nucleotides, the CDR3 is TGTGCCAGCAGGATTTCCCTAGCTGACTACTACGAGCAGTACTTC. Encoded protein: CASRISLADYYEQYF.

The CDR3 here is CASSLAGTSKNIQYF. The CDR3 region has the DNA TGTGCCAGCAGTTTAGCCGGGACTAGCAAAAACATTCAGTACTTC. V and J are TRBV27 and TRBJ2-4; 8 bases agree with TRBD2. V lost 2 bases and J lost 3; bases outside the gene matches: 3. The CDR3 covers 15 residues. The germline V gene encodes CDR1 MNHEY and CDR2 SMNVEV (reference sequence).

The chain recombines TRBV18 with TRBJ2-7; 7 bases align to TRBD1. Germline V gene sequence: CDR1 KGHSH, CDR2 LQKENI. After removal of 5 bases from V and 6 bases from J, the junction contained 7 bases not matched to a gene. This CDR3 has 13 residues. This CDR3 is CASSGNRDSEQYF. In DNA form, the CDR3 reads TGTGCCAGCTCAGGTAACCGGGACAGCGAGCAGTACTTC.

CDR3 region: CASSVVSGSNEQYF. The DNA of the CDR3 is TGTGCCAGCAGCGTAGTTAGCGGGAGCAACGAGCAGTACTTC. The chain is built from TRBV9 and TRBJ2-7; TRBD2 matches 9 bases. Trimming at V came to 0 bases and at J to 5 bases, leaving 3 bases not matched to a gene. This CDR3 comprises 14 residues. In germline, CDR1 is SGDLS, CDR2 YYNGEE.

The chain carries TRBV6-6 and TRBJ1-1, with D perhaps TRBD1 (5 bases). The CDR3 extends over 13 amino acids. Germline V gene data show CDR1 as MNHNY and CDR2 as SVGAGI (reference sequence). Deletions cut 6 bases from V and 4 bases from J, with 12 bases between. This CDR3 is CASSLAGGTEAFF. The CDR3 DNA reads as TGTGCCAGCAGCCTCGCCGGGGGCACTGAAGCTTTCTTT.

Concerning this clone itself: At one of its ends the junction is not consistent with the germline gene, which may arise from a read error. V and J are TRBV18 and TRBJ2-1; D unclear. The CDR3 totals 16 residues. CDR1 KGHSH and CDR2 LQKENI come from the germline V gene. The CDR3: CASSPPVLNSNNEQFF. CDR3 nucleotide sequence: TGTGCCAGCTCACCACCGGTCCTAAACTCCAACAATGAGCAGTTCTTC.